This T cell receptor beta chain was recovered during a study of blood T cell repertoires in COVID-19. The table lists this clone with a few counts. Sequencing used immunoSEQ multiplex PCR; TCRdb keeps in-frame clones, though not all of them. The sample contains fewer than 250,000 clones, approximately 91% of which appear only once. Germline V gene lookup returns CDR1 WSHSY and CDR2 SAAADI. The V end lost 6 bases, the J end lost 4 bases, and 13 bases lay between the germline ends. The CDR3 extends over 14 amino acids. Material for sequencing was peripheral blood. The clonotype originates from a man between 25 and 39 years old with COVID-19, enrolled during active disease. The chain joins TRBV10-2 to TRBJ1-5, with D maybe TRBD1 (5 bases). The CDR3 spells CASRVSGENQPQHF. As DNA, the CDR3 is TGCGCCAGCAGGGTCTCGGGGGAAAATCAGCCCCAGCATTTT.